This TCR beta chain was recovered during a study of T cell changes during pregnancy in multiple sclerosis (dated by TCRdb to the late 2010s). Regarding the research as a whole: The study looked at changes in the T cell repertoire across pregnancy in women with multiple sclerosis.

From the germline V gene (reference sequence), CDR1 is SGHNT and CDR2 is YYREEE. The CDR3 runs 15 residues from the cysteine to the phenylalanine. Only CDR3 DNA remains: 45 bases, in frame from the first base. V lost 4 bases and J lost 1 base, and the count of bases not matched to a germline gene is 6. To prepare the library, the immunoSEQ multiplex PCR assay was applied. The table was pulled from immuneACCESS by TCRdb, which kept in-frame rearrangements only. Such tables lose some clones; where checked, under half of the loss comes from unresolved V genes, and the rest has no known cause. This sample holds approximately 41,000 clones; roughly 88% were observed only once. Of the sample, roughly 1.4% is held by the ten largest clones. As concerns this clone: What this receptor recognizes is not known. No base quality values were provided; no much bigger clone lies one nucleotide off.

The source of this sequence is a female donor with multiple sclerosis, enrolled in a pregnancy study. The sequenced material came from PBMCs (not recorded whether the cells were cultured). The chain is made from TRBV5-4 and TRBJ2-3; TRBD2 matches 7 bases in the middle. The bases are TGTGCCAGCAGCCCTTTTGGGGGGGGCACAGATACGCAGTATTTT. This encodes CASSPFGGGTDTQYF.